Only one count was recorded for the clone carrying this T cell receptor beta chain. Its antigen remains unknown. Germline CDR1 reads SGHTA; CDR2 reads FQGNSA. The J segment lost 9 bases and the V segment lost 5 bases, leaving 6 bases of the junction unmatched. The CDR3 has 12 amino acids. This specimen comes from a study of cytomegalovirus exposure and HLA in healthy donors. Notes on the study in general: When analyzed later, a missense DCLRE1C variant was found to be linked to TCR beta V- and J-gene trimming. Some highly shared sequence variants likely arose as a pipeline artifact.

PCR used 60 Vbeta primers and 13 Jbeta primers. The method was immunoSEQ multiplex PCR; TCRdb's version includes in-frame clones alone and lacks a portion of them. The top ten hold around 3.3% of the sample, which has approximately 54,000 clones, approximately 82% seen once. The sequencing input was PBMCs. The J gene is TRBJ2-7, the V gene TRBV7-2, with TRBD1 matching over 8 bases. This TCR was recovered from a woman younger than 30 in good health and CMV-seronegative. CDR3 coding DNA: TGTGCCAGCAGCCCGGACAGGGTTTGGCAGTACTTC. This sequence encodes CASSPDRVWQYF.